The present TCR beta chain was sequenced within a study of early T cells in non-severe SARS-CoV-2 infection. The CDR3 length is 18 residues. Germline assignment: CDR1 SEHNR and CDR2 FQNEAQ (reference sequence). Trimming cost V 3 bases and J 4 bases; bases outside gene matches: 8. Individually, cDNA molecules had unique molecular identifiers attached to them. MiXCR, applied by TCRdb to the 5' RACE reads, yields one record per CDR3 protein. Here the sample spans about 27,000 distinct CDR3 sequences, around 5.9% being singletons. Source material: whole blood. The source is an adult who was a healthcare worker with PCR-confirmed SARS-CoV-2 infection or an uninfected control (not recorded which). The V gene is TRBV7-9, the J gene TRBJ2-2, with TRBD2 matching over 13 bases. CDR3 region: CASSLALAGGPTTGELFF. The CDR3, as DNA: TGTGCCAGCAGCTTGGCACTAGCGGGAGGGCCGACCACCGGGGAGCTGTTTTTT.